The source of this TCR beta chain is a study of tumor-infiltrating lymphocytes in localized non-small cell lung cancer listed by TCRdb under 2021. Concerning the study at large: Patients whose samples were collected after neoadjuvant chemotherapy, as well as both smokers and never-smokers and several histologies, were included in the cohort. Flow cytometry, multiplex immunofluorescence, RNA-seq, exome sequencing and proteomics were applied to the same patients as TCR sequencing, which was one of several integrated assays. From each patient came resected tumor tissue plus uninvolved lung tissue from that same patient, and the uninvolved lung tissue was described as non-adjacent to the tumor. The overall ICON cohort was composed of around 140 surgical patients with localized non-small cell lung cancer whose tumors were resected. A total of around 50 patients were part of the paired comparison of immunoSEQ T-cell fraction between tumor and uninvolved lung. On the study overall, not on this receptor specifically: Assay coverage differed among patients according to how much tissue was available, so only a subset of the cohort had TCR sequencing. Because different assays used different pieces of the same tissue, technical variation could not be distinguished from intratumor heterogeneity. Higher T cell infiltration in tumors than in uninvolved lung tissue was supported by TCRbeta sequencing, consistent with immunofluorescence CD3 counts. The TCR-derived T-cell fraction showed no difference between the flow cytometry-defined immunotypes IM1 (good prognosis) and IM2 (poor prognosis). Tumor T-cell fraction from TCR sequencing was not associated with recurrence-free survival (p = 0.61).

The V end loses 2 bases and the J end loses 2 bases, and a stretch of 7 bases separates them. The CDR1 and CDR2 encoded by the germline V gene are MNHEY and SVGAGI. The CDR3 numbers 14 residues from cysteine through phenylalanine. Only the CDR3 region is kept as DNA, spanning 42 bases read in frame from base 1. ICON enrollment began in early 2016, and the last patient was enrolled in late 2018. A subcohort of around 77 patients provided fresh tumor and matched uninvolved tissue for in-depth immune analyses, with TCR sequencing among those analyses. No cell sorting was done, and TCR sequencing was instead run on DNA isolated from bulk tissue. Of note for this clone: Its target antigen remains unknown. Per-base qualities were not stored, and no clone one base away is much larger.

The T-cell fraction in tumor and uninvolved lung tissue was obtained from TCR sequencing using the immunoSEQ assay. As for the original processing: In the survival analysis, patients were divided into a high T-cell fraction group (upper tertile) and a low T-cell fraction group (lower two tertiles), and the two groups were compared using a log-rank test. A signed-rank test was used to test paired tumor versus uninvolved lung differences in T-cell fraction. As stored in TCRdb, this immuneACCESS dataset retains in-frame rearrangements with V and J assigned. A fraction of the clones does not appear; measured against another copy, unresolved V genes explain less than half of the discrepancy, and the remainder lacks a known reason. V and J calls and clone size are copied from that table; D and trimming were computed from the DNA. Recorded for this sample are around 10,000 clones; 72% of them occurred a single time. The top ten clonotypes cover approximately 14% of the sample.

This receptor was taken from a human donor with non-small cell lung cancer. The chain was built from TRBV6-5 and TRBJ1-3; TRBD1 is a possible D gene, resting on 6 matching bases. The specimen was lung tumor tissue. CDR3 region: CASSYEGAGNTIYF. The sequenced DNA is TGTGCCAGCAGTTACGAGGGGGCTGGAAACACCATATATTTT.